The 25 T cell receptor beta chains listed next were all sequenced from one sample in a study of blood T cell repertoires in COVID-19. Repertoires were generated with immunoSEQ multiplex PCR, while TCRdb's copy carries only in-frame clones and drops some. The profile shows some 300,000 clones, around 90% of them singletons. The sample comprised peripheral blood. The receptors were sampled from a woman in her forties or fifties with COVID-19, enrolled during active disease.

This sequence joins TRBV27 and TRBJ2-2; tentatively, D is TRBD1 (5 bases). In germline, CDR1 is MNHEY, CDR2 SMNVEV (reference sequence). V shed 3 bases and J shed 6 bases, with 11 bases lying between them. The CDR3 is 14 amino acids. In nucleotides, the CDR3 is TGTGCCAGCAGTTTGAGGAGCAGGGCCGGGGAGCTGTTTTTT. It specifies CASSLRSRAGELFF.

This clone showed up just once. The V call is TRBV6-1, the J call TRBJ2-4; D is possibly TRBD2 (6 bases). The CDR3 consists of 20 residues. Per germline, CDR1 MNHNS and CDR2 SASEGT. Deletions cut 0 bases from V and 6 bases from J, with 27 bases between. CDR3 DNA: TGTGCCAGCAGTGAAGCGCTGACTAGGAGCCGGGGTTATACCAGAAACATTCAGTACTTC. The encoded protein is CASSEALTRSRGYTRNIQYF.

As DNA, the CDR3 is TGTGCCAGCACGAGGGGAGGTGGGGCCAACGTCCTGACTTTC. It codes for CASTRGGGANVLTF. This chain uses TRBV6-5 with TRBJ2-6, with TRBD2 as a possible D gene (6 bases). This CDR3 region has 14 residues. With 7 bases removed from V and 3 bases from J, the gap between germline ends came to 10 bases. The V gene's germline CDR1 is MNHEY and CDR2 SVGAGI.

V and J are TRBV3-1 (or the pseudogene TRBV3-2) and TRBJ2-3; TRBD2 agrees at 7 bases. The CDR3 totals 15 residues. Germline assignment: CDR1 LGHDT and CDR2 YNNKEL (reference sequence). Losses at the gene ends were 3 bases for V and 0 bases for J; bases not matched to a gene: 3. CDR3 in amino acids: CASSQGGRSTDTQYF. As DNA, the CDR3 is TGTGCCAGCAGCCAGGGAGGGAGGAGCACAGATACGCAGTATTTT.

V gene TRBV5-1 combines with J gene TRBJ2-3; 9 bases line up with TRBD1. The length of the CDR3 is 16 residues. J gave up 6 bases and V 2 bases, and 10 bases lay outside the gene matches. Germline V gene lookup returns CDR1 SGHRS and CDR2 YFSETQ. The CDR3 reads CASSFNPTGGRDTQYF. The CDR3 bases are TGCGCCAGCAGCTTCAACCCAACAGGGGGCCGGGATACGCAGTATTTT.

V and J are TRBV10-2 and TRBJ2-2, with 7 bases matching TRBD1. Germline assignment: CDR1 WSHSY and CDR2 SAAADI. The CDR3 totals 13 residues. The ends lost 5 bases at V and 5 bases at J; junction bases unmatched: 2. CDR3: CASSSQGTGELFF. The CDR3 nucleotides are TGCGCCAGCAGTTCACAGGGGACCGGGGAGCTGTTTTTT.

The J gene is TRBJ1-4, the V gene TRBV5-1; the D gene is possibly TRBD1 (6 bases). This CDR3 comprises 16 residues. Deletions cut 4 bases from V and 6 bases from J, with 19 bases between. The germline CDR1 and CDR2 sequences are SGHRS and YFSETQ. The CDR3 bases are TGCGCCAGCAGCCCTCACCTTTTAGGGGGTGATGAAAAACTGTTTTTT. It encodes CASSPHLLGGDEKLFF.

The chain recombines TRBV4-1 with TRBJ2-7; 8 bases line up with TRBD1. CDR3 length equals 16 residues. After removal of 4 bases from V and 7 bases from J, the junction contained 15 bases not matched to a gene. Germline V CDR1 and CDR2: MGHRA, YSYEKL. CDR3 in amino acids: CASSLNPGGALREQYF. CDR3 coding DNA: TGCGCCAGCAGCCTGAACCCAGGGGGCGCCTTAAGGGAGCAGTACTTC.

This rearrangement joins TRBV18 to TRBJ2-7, with a possible D match to TRBD2 (5 bases). Germline CDR1 and CDR2: KGHSH and LQKENI. V was shortened by 6 bases and J by 0 bases, with 15 bases between the two germline ends. This CDR3 contains 15 residues. CDR3 loop: CASSAAGLVSYEQYF. The CDR3 region has the DNA TGTGCCAGCTCCGCGGCGGGCCTCGTCTCCTACGAGCAGTACTTC.

The chain employs TRBV2 and TRBJ2-7; 9 nucleotides match TRBD1. The CDR3 length is 13 residues. The junction had 5 bases not matched to a gene; V was cut back by 5 bases and J by 6 bases. Germline CDR1 SNHLY, CDR2 FYNNEI. CDR3 DNA sequence: TGTGCCAGCAGTTTTCGGACAGGGGCCGAGCAGTACTTC. Amino acids: CASSFRTGAEQYF.

The chain combines TRBV6-5 with TRBJ1-5; 9 bases align to TRBD1. The CDR3 extends over 15 amino acids. V gave up 2 bases and J gave up 6 bases; unmatched junction bases: 5. Germline CDR1 is MNHEY and CDR2 is SVGAGI. In nucleotides, the CDR3 is TGTGCCAGCAGTTACACAGGGGGCGCGGGTCAGCCCCAGCATTTT. It specifies CASSYTGGAGQPQHF.

V usage is TRBV7-9 and J usage is TRBJ2-7; 7 bases match TRBD2. Germline CDR1 SEHNR, CDR2 FQNEAQ (reference sequence). The CDR3 contains 11 residues. Unmatched junction bases numbered 4, after V lost 4 bases and J lost 10 bases. CDR3 bases: TGTGCCAGCAGCTCTCGGGAGGCCCAGTACTTC. Translated: CASSSREAQYF.

The genes are TRBV18 and TRBJ1-1, with TRBD1 as a possible D gene (6 bases). The germline gives CDR1 KGHSH, CDR2 LQKENI. The CDR3 runs 15 residues. Trimming cost V 3 bases and J 1 base, with 12 bases left between them. The CDR3 reads CASSPRTDRNTEAFF. CDR3 in DNA: TGTGCCAGCTCACCCCGGACAGATCGGAACACTGAAGCTTTCTTT. Supplemented by reference TRBV18 and TRBJ1-1, the full variable domain reads NAGVMQNPRHLVRRRGQEARLRCSPMKGHSHVYWYRQLPEEGLKFMVYLQKENIIDESGMPKERFSAEFPKEGPSILRIQQVVRGDSAAYFCASSPRTDRNTEAFFGQGTRLTVV.

V and J are TRBV11-3 and TRBJ2-5; 9 bases match TRBD2. CDR3 length: 15 residues. CDR1 is SGHNT, CDR2 YENEEA, per germline. The J segment lost 1 base and the V segment lost 3 bases, leaving 3 bases of the junction unmatched. CDR3 nucleotides: TGTGCCAGCAGCTTGGGCGGGAGGGGCCAAGAGACCCAGTACTTC. Translation gives CASSLGGRGQETQYF.

V and J are TRBV27 and TRBJ2-1; 10 bases map to TRBD2. The CDR3 length is 19 residues. The germline CDR1 and CDR2 sequences are MNHEY and SMNVEV (reference sequence). V shed 3 bases, J shed 0 bases, and the junction held 11 bases outside the gene matches. The CDR3 sequence: CASSFRASGGKSSYNEQFF. The CDR3 bases are TGTGCCAGCAGTTTTAGGGCTAGCGGGGGTAAAAGCTCCTACAATGAGCAGTTCTTC.

The V and J genes are TRBV27 and TRBJ1-1; 8 nucleotides align to TRBD1. Trimming took 6 bases from V and 0 from J; bases not matched to a gene: 6. This CDR3 region has 15 residues. The V gene's germline CDR1 is MNHEY and CDR2 SMNVEV (reference sequence). This CDR3 is CASRSGGFMNTEAFF. CDR3 nucleotides: TGTGCCAGCAGGTCAGGGGGCTTCATGAACACTGAAGCTTTCTTT.

This chain connects TRBV19 to TRBJ2-5, with TRBD2 matching 8 bases. CDR1 is LNHDA, CDR2 SQIVND, per germline (reference sequence). The V and J ends lost 4 bases and 5 bases, in that order; junction bases with no gene match: 6. The CDR3 runs to 14 residues. For the CDR3, the DNA is TGTGCCAGTAGTACTATGACTAGCGTGGAGACCCAGTACTTC. Its protein product is CASSTMTSVETQYF.

CDR3 in DNA: TGTGCCAGCAGTTACTCGGTAGACACCGGGGAGCTGTTTTTT. It is translated as CASSYSVDTGELFF. J is TRBJ2-2 and V is TRBV6-6; the D is unclear. Trimming cost V 0 bases and J 3 bases, with 5 bases left between them. The length of the CDR3 is 14 residues. Germline CDR1 reads MNHNY; CDR2 reads SVGAGI (reference sequence).

The chain uses TRBV7-2 and TRBJ2-3; possibly TRBD2 for D (6 bases). V gave up 1 base and J gave up 6 bases, with 11 bases separating them. Germline V gene data show CDR1 as SGHTA and CDR2 as FQGNSA. The CDR3 has 14 residues. The CDR3 sequence is CASSLGRGRDTQYF. CDR3 coding DNA: TGTGCCAGCAGCTTAGGGAGGGGAAGGGATACGCAGTATTTT.

The rearrangement links TRBV6-4 to TRBJ1-5, with D unclear. V lost 0 bases to trimming and J lost 2 bases, with 11 bases between them. CDR3 length equals 16 residues. Germline assignment: CDR1 MRHNA and CDR2 SNTAGT. CDR3 coding DNA: TGTGCCAGCAGTGACTCGAGATTAAACGGCAATCAGCCCCAGCATTTT. This translates into CASSDSRLNGNQPQHF.

This clone occurred once. The rearrangement joins TRBV18 to TRBJ2-7; 7 bases map to TRBD2. Germline lookup yields CDR1 KGHSH and CDR2 LQKENI. The length of the CDR3 is 14 residues. Losses at the gene ends were 2 bases for V and 5 bases for J; bases not matched to a gene: 6. The DNA of the CDR3 is TGTGCCAGCTCACCAGGCCGGGGAGGGCACGAGCAGTACTTC. Translation gives CASSPGRGGHEQYF.

The V and J genes are TRBV19 and TRBJ2-1; 11 positions match TRBD2. The CDR3 totals 16 residues. In germline, CDR1 is LNHDA, CDR2 SQIVND (reference sequence). The trim removed 1 base at V and 3 bases at J, leaving 2 bases unmatched. In nucleotides, the CDR3 is TGTGCCAGTAGTATAGCCCTAGCGGGAGGCTACAATGAGCAGTTCTTC. Translating gives CASSIALAGGYNEQFF.

The chain is built from TRBV2 and TRBJ2-7; possible D gene TRBD2, 5 bases. The germline gives CDR1 SNHLY, CDR2 FYNNEI. This CDR3 is 15 amino acids long. Trimming cost V 2 bases and J 7 bases, with 18 bases left between them. The CDR3 DNA follows: TGTGCCAGCAGTGAACCCCGCTCCGGGAATATTGAGCAGTACTTC. Translation: CASSEPRSGNIEQYF.

The chain recombines TRBV30 with TRBJ1-5, with D tentatively TRBD1 (5 bases). CDR1 and CDR2 from the germline V gene are GTSNPN and SVGIG (reference sequence). CDR3 length: 14 residues. V lost 1 base to trimming and J lost 3 bases, with 10 bases between them. In DNA, the CDR3 is TGTGCCTGGAGTGGGAGGGGATACAATCAGCCCCAGCATTTT. This sequence encodes CAWSGRGYNQPQHF.

The chain has TRBV28 and TRBJ2-1; weak D call: TRBD2 (6 bases). V was pared by 3 bases and J by 12 bases, with 27 bases between. CDR1 is MDHEN and CDR2 is SYDVKM in the germline V gene. The CDR3 is 17 amino acids. CDR3 sequence: CASSFEGGGVPSRGQFF. The CDR3, as DNA: TGTGCCAGCAGTTTTGAAGGTGGAGGGGTCCCCTCTCGGGGGCAGTTCTTC.